This T cell receptor (beta chain) was retrieved from a study of blood T cell repertoires in COVID-19. Whole-study context: Whether acute or convalescent, the COVID-19 samples came from the United States, Italy and Spain. Sample material is recorded as cDNA or gDNA derived from T cells, B-cell-depleted T cells, or PBMCs.

Using immunoSEQ multiplex PCR, the repertoire was profiled, and TCRdb retains in-frame clones only, with some absent. The sample contains some 25,000 clones, approximately 91% of which appear only once. Patients at the Seattle site were enrolled during active infection and followed longitudinally. Losses at the gene ends were 3 bases for V and 3 bases for J; bases not matched to a gene: 4. CDR1 is SGHRS, CDR2 YFSETQ, per germline. The CDR3 covers 14 residues. This TCR derives from a man in his sixties or seventies with COVID-19, enrolled during active disease. The chain recombines TRBV5-1 with TRBJ2-7; 9 bases match TRBD1. Sequencing input: peripheral blood. CDR3 DNA: TGCGCCAGCAGCTCCGGACAGGGGAGCTACGAGCAGTACTTC. Protein sequence: CASSSGQGSYEQYF.